A selection of T cell receptor beta chains follows, all from one sample in a study of blood T cell repertoires in COVID-19. The table came from immunoSEQ multiplex PCR; TCRdb's copy has only in-frame clones and leaves some out. The sample has about 400,000 clones, 85% to 90% seen once; the top ten hold approximately 1.5%. The source material was PBMCs or T cells enriched from blood (not recorded which). Receptors were obtained from a woman aged 25 to 45 who had recovered from COVID-19. The CDR3 runs from the conserved cysteine through the conserved F or W. Fields, in order: D gene, J gene, V gene, clone size, CDR3 DNA, CDR3 protein. A D gene is named only where the DNA matches it firmly. Not every row has a clone size; where given, it reads once, few, many or a size class.

d_call: -; j_call: TRBJ1-2; v_call: TRBV7-2; clone_size: -; cdr3_nt: TGTGCCAGCAGCTTAGTGGGAGAGGCCGGGGGCTACACCTTC; cdr3_aa: CASSLVGEAGGYTF
d_call: -; j_call: TRBJ1-2; v_call: TRBV15; clone_size: -; cdr3_nt: TGTGCCACCAGCAGAGATCGGGGGAGATCTAACTATGGCTACACCTTC; cdr3_aa: CATSRDRGRSNYGYTF
d_call: TRBD1; j_call: TRBJ1-6; v_call: TRBV7-8; clone_size: once; cdr3_nt: TGTGCCAGCAGCCCGAGACAGGGTGGGGATTCACCCCTCCACTTT; cdr3_aa: CASSPRQGGDSPLHF
d_call: TRBD1; j_call: TRBJ2-7; v_call: TRBV7-9; clone_size: -; cdr3_nt: TGTGCCAGCAGCGGACCGGGACAGGGGGGAGAGCAGTACTTC; cdr3_aa: CASSGPGQGGEQYF
d_call: -; j_call: TRBJ1-2; v_call: TRBV5-1; clone_size: -; cdr3_nt: TGCGCCAGCAGCTCCTCGGGTCTTCAACCTACCTTC; cdr3_aa: CASSSSGLQPTF
d_call: -; j_call: TRBJ2-1; v_call: TRBV3-1/TRBV3-2; clone_size: -; cdr3_nt: TGTGCCAGCAGCCAGTTAGACAATGAGCAGTTCTTC; cdr3_aa: CASSQLDNEQFF
d_call: -; j_call: TRBJ1-4; v_call: TRBV12-5; clone_size: -; cdr3_nt: TGTGCTAGTGGTTTGTCAGGACAGATTAATGAAAAACTGTTTTTT; cdr3_aa: CASGLSGQINEKLFF
d_call: -; j_call: TRBJ1-1; v_call: TRBV10-3; clone_size: once; cdr3_nt: TGTGCCATCAGTGTAGGAGGGGCTGAAGCTTTCTTT; cdr3_aa: CAISVGGAEAFF
d_call: TRBD1; j_call: TRBJ2-7; v_call: TRBV9; clone_size: -; cdr3_nt: TGTGCCAGCAGCTTCCGGACAGGCTACGAGCAGTACTTC; cdr3_aa: CASSFRTGYEQYF
d_call: TRBD1; j_call: TRBJ1-2; v_call: TRBV13; clone_size: -; cdr3_nt: TGTGCCAGCAGCGCGCACTATCAGGACAGGCATGTCGACTATGGCTACACCTTC; cdr3_aa: CASSAHYQDRHVDYGYTF
d_call: TRBD2; j_call: TRBJ2-7; v_call: TRBV7-2; clone_size: -; cdr3_nt: TGTGCCAGCAGCTTAGTCTCTAGCGGGGGGTTGGTGGAGCAGTACTTC; cdr3_aa: CASSLVSSGGLVEQYF
d_call: TRBD1; j_call: TRBJ1-6; v_call: TRBV19; clone_size: -; cdr3_nt: TGTGCCAGTAGTAGACAGGGAATCCATAATTCACCCCTCCACTTT; cdr3_aa: CASSRQGIHNSPLHF
d_call: -; j_call: TRBJ1-1; v_call: TRBV10-3; clone_size: -; cdr3_nt: TGTGCCATCAGTGGGTCTGACAGGACCCTTACCGCTTTCTTT; cdr3_aa: CAISGSDRTLTAFF
d_call: TRBD2; j_call: TRBJ2-5; v_call: TRBV9; clone_size: -; cdr3_nt: TGTGCCAGCAGCGTAGCCAGCGGGGGGTTAGAGACCCAGTACTTC; cdr3_aa: CASSVASGGLETQYF